This T cell receptor beta chain was captured in a study of CD8 T cells in Susac syndrome. V dropped 7 bases and J dropped 4 bases, with 17 bases sitting between them. In germline, CDR1 is SNHLY, CDR2 FYNNEI. The CDR3 is 15 residues long. An input of about 0.45 to 1 ug of RNA was subjected to reverse transcription using random hexamers. Amplification of TCR beta CDR3 spanned 54 Vbeta and 13 Jbeta via immunoSEQ multiplex PCR. TCRdb called the immunoSEQ multiplex PCR reads again in MiXCR, with one record for every CDR3 protein. The data show about 440,000 distinct CDR3 sequences, 75% to 90% seen once. This clonotype showed up just once.

The sequenced sample was CD8+ T cells from PBMCs. The sequence came from a human donor with multiple sclerosis. The V and J genes are TRBV2 and TRBJ1-5; possibly TRBD1 for D (6 bases). CDR3 sequence (DNA): TGTGCCAGCAAATCGGGACACCGGATAAATCAGCCCCAGCATTTT. This translates into CASKSGHRINQPQHF.